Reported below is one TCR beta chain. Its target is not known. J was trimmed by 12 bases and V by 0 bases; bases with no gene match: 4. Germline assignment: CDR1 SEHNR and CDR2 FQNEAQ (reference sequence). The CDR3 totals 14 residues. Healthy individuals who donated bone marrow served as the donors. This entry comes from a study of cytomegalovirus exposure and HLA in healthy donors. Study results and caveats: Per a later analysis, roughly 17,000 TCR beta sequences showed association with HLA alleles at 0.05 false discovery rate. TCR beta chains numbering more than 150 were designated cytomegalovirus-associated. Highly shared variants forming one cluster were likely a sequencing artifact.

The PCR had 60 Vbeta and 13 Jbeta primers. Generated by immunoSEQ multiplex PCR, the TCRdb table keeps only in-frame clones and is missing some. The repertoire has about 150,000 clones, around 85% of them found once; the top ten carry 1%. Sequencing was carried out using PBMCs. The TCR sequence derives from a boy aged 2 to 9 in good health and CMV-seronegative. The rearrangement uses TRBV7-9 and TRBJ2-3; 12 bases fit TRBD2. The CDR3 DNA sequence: TGTGCCAGCAGCTTAGCGACTAGCGGGAGTAACCAGTATTTT. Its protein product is CASSLATSGSNQYF.